The clone carrying this T cell receptor beta chain has a handful of counts. Germline V gene data show CDR1 as SGHAT and CDR2 as FQDESV (reference sequence). CDR3 length: 12 residues. V lost 8 bases and J lost 3, with 8 bases in between. The data stem from a study of blood T cells in healthy people across ages. PCR was performed a second time for 7 to 11 cycles using a sample-barcoded 5' primer and a J-beta primer mix. Each CDR3 protein gets one entry after TCRdb re-called the 5' RACE reads with MiXCR. The sample lists about 930,000 distinct CDR3 sequences; approximately 32% were seen once. These data were also filed under a second study, of T cells of mothers and their children. From that paper: The whole RNA yield was converted to cDNA, roughly 1.5 ug per 15 ul. An overlap that was slightly higher, though non-significant, was seen in related mother-child pairs versus unrelated pairs.

The sequence came from a woman aged 40 to 50 in good health. The J gene is TRBJ2-1, the V gene TRBV11-1, with D hard to call. The specimen was blood. DNA for the CDR3: TGTGCCAGCCGACCCTACTACAATGAGCAGTTCTTC. Translating gives CASRPYYNEQFF.